This TCR beta chain was documented in a study of blood T cell repertoires in COVID-19. Study-wide context: The study drew acute and convalescent COVID-19 samples from the United States, Italy and Spain. PBMCs, B-cell-depleted T cells, or T cells were the source of the cDNA or gDNA that made up the material.

Seattle patient enrollment occurred during active infection, with longitudinal follow-up thereafter. V trimming: 5 bases; J trimming: 1 base; junction bases outside the gene matches: 4. The germline CDR1 and CDR2 sequences are MGHRA and YSYEKL. This CDR3 spans 15 amino acids. In the original processing: Amplification with reference gene primers provided the estimates of nucleated cell counts. Assay: immunoSEQ multiplex PCR; the TCRdb copy retains only in-frame clones and omits some. V, J and clone size reflect that table, while D and trimming were determined from the DNA. The repertoire holds hundreds of thousands of clones, roughly 90% seen once, with over 10% in the top ten.

The rearrangement links TRBV4-1 to TRBJ1-3; 8 nucleotides line up with TRBD1. Sequencing was performed on peripheral blood. This receptor was identified in a woman between 65 and 79 years old with COVID-19, enrolled during active disease. The CDR3 reads CASSTRDRSGNTIYF. The CDR3 region has the DNA TGCGCCAGCAGCACTCGGGACAGGTCTGGAAACACCATATATTTT.